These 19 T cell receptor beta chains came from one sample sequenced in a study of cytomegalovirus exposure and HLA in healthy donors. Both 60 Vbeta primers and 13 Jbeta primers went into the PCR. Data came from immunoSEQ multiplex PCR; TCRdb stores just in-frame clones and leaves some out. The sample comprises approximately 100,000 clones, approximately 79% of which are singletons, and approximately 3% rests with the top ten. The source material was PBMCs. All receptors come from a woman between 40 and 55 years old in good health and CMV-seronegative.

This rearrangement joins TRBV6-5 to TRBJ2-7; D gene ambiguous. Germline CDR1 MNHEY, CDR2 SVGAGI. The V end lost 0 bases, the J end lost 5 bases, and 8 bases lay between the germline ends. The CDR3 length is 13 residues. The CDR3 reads CASSYSRRHEQYF. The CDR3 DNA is TGTGCCAGCAGTTACTCGAGGCGCCACGAGCAGTACTTC.

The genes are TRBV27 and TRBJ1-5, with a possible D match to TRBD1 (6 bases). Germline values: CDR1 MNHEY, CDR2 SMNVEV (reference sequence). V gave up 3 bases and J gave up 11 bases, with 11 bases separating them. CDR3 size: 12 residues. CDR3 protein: CASSFLGQTQHF. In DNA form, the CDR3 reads TGTGCCAGCAGTTTCCTCGGACAGACCCAGCATTTT.

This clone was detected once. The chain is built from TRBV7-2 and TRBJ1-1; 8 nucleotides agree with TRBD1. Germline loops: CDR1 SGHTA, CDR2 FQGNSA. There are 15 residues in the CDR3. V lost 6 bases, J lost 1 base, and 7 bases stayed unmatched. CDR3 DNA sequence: TGTGCCAGCAGACGTGACAGGGGAACGAACACTGAAGCTTTCTTT. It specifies CASRRDRGTNTEAFF.

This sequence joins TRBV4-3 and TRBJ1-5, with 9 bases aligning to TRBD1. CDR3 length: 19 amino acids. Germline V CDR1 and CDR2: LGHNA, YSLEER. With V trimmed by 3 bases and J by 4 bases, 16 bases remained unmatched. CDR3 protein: CASSHASPDTGGGNQPQHF. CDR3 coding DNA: TGCGCCAGCAGCCACGCCTCGCCAGATACAGGGGGCGGAAATCAGCCCCAGCATTTT.

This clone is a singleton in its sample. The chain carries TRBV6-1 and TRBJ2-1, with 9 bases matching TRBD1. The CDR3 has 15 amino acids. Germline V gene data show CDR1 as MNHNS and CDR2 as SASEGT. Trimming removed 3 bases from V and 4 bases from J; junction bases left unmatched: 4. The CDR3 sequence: CASSEVGQGYNEQFF. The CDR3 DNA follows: TGTGCCAGCAGTGAGGTGGGACAGGGATACAATGAGCAGTTCTTC.

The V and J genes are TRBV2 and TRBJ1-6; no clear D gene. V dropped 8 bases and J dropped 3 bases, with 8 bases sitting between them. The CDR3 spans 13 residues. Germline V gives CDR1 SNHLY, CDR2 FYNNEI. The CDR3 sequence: CASGGDYNSPLHF. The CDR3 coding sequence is TGTGCCAGCGGCGGGGACTATAATTCACCCCTCCACTTT. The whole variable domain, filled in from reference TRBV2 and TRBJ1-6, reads EPEVTQTPSHQVTQMGQEVILRCVPISNHLYFYWYRQILGQKVEFLVSFYNNEISEKSEIFDDQFSVERPDGSNFTLKIRSTKLEDSAMYFCASGGDYNSPLHFGNGTRLTVT.

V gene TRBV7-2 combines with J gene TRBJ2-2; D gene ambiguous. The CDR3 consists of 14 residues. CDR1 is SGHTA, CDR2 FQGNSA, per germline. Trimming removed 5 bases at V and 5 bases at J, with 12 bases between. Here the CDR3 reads CASSPLRRTGELFF. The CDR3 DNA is TGTGCCAGCAGCCCACTACGTAGGACCGGGGAGCTGTTTTTT.

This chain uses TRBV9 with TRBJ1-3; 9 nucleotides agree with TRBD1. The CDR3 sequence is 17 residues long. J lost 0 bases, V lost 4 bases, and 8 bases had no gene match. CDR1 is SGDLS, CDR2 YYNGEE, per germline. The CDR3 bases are TGTGCCAGCAGCTGGACAGGGGTCGGGGGCTCTGGAAACACCATATATTTT. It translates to CASSWTGVGGSGNTIYF.

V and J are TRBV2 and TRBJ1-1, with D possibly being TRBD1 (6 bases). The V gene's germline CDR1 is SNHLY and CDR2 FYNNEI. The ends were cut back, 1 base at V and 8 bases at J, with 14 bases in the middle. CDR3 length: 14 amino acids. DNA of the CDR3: TGTGCCAGCAGTGAAGTGGGGGGGGCAGCGGAAGCTTTCTTT. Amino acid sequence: CASSEVGGAAEAFF.

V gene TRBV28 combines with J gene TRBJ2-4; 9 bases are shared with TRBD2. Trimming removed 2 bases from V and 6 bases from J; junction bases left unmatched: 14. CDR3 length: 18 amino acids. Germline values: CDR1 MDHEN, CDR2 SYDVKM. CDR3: CASSLPGSGGRAGNIQYF. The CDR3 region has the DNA TGTGCCAGCAGTTTACCCGGCTCGGGCGGGAGGGCCGGAAACATTCAGTACTTC. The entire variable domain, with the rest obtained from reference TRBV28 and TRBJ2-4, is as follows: DVKVTQSSRYLVKRTGEKVFLECVQDMDHENMFWYRQDPGLGLRLIYFSYDVKMKEKGDIPEGYSVSREKKERFSLILESASTNQTSMYLCASSLPGSGGRAGNIQYFGAGTRLSVL.

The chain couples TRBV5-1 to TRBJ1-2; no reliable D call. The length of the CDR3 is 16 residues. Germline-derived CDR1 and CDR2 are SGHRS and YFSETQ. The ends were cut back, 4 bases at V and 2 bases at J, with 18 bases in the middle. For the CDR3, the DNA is TGCGCCAGCAGCCCCGATCTATCTGGTATCAACTATGGCTACACCTTC. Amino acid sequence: CASSPDLSGINYGYTF. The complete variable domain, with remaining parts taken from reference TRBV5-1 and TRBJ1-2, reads KAGVTQTPRYLIKTRGQQVTLSCSPISGHRSVSWYQQTPGQGLQFLFEYFSETQRNKGNFPGRFSGRQFSNSRSEMNVSTLELGDSALYLCASSPDLSGINYGYTFGSGTRLTVV.

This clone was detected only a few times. The CDR3 bases are TGTGCCAGCAGCTTACGAAACAGGGGTACTTTATATGGCTACACCTTC. Translation: CASSLRNRGTLYGYTF. The chain employs TRBV13 and TRBJ1-2, with 7 positions matching TRBD1. The length of the CDR3 is 16 residues. The ends lost 2 bases at V and 5 bases at J; junction bases unmatched: 11. Per the germline V gene, CDR1 is PRHDT and CDR2 is FYEKMQ (reference sequence).

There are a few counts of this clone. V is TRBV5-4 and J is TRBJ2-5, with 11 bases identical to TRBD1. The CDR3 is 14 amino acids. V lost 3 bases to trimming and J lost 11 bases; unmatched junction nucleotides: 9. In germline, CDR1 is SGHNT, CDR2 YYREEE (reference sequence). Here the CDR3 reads CASSSDRGRREQYF. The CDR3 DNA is TGTGCCAGCAGCTCGGACAGGGGGCGCCGGGAGCAGTACTTC.

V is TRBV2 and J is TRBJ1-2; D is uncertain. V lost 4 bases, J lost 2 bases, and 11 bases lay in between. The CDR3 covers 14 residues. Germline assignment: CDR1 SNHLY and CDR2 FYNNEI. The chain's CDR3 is CASSVQAINYGYTF. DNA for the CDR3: TGTGCCAGCAGTGTCCAGGCTATAAACTATGGCTACACCTTC.

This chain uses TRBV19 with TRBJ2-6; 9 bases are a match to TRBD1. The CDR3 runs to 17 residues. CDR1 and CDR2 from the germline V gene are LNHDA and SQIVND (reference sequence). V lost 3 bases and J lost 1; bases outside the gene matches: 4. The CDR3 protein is CASSIGTGRSGANVLTF. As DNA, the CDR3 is TGTGCCAGTAGTATCGGGACAGGGAGATCTGGGGCCAACGTCCTGACTTTC.

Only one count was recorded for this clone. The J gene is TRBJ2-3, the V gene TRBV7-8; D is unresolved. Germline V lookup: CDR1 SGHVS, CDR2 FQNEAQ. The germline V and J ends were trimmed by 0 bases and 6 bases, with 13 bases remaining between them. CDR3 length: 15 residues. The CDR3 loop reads CASSLASVRADTQYF. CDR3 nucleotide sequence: TGTGCCAGCAGCTTAGCGTCAGTGAGAGCGGATACGCAGTATTTT.

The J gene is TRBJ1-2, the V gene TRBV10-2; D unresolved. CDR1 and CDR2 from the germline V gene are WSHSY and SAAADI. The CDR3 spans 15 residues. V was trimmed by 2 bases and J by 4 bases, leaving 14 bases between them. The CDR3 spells CASSENEQLAYGYTF. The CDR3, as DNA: TGCGCCAGCAGTGAGAATGAACAGCTGGCCTATGGCTACACCTTC.

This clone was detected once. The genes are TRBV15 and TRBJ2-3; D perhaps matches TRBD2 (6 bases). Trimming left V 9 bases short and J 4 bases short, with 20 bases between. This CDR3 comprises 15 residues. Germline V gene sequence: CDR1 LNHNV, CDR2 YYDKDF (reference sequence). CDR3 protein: CATGTGGEGADTQYF. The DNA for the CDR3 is TGTGCCACTGGGACTGGCGGAGAAGGAGCAGATACGCAGTATTTT.

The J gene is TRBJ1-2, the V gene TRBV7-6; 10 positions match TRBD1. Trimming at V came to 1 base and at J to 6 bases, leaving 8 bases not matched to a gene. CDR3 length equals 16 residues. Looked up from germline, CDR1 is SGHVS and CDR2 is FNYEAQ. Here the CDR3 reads CASSLGGPGQGHGYTF. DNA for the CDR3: TGTGCCAGCAGCTTAGGAGGCCCGGGACAGGGGCATGGCTACACCTTC.